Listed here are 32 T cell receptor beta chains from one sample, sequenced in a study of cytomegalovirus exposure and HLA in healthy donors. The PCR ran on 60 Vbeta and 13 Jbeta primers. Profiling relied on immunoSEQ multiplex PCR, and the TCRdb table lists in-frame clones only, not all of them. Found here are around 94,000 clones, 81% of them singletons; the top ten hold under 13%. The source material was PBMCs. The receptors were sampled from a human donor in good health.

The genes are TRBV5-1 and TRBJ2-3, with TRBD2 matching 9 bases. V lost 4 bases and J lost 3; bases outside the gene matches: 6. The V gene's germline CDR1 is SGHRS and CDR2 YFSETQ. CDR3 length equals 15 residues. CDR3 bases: TGCGCCAGCAGCCCGCGGGGGGGTACGACAGATACGCAGTATTTT. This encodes CASSPRGGTTDTQYF.

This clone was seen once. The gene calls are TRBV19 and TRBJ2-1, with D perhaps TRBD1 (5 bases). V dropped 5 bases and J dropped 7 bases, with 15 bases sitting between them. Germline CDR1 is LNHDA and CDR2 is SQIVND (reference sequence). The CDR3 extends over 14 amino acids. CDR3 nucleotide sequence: TGTGCCAGTAGTGGGGCAGGGTCATGGAATGAGCAGTTCTTC. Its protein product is CASSGAGSWNEQFF. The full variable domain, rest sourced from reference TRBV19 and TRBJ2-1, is DGGITQSPKYLFRKEGQNVTLSCEQNLNHDAMYWYRQDPGQGLRLIYYSQIVNDFQKGDIAEGYSVSREKKESFPLTVTSAQKNPTAFYLCASSGAGSWNEQFFGPGTRLTVL.

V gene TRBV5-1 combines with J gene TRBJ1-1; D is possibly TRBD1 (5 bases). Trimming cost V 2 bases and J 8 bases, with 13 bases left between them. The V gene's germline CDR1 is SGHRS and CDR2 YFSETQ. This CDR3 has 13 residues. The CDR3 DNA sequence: TGCGCCAGCAGCTTCTCAGGGAACCTGGAAGCTTTCTTT. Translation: CASSFSGNLEAFF.

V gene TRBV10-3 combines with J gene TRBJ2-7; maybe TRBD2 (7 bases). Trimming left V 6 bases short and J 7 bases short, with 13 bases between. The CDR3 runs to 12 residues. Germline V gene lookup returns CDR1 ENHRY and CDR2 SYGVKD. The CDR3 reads CAIRGGGREQYF. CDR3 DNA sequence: TGTGCCATCAGGGGAGGGGGTAGGGAGCAGTACTTC.

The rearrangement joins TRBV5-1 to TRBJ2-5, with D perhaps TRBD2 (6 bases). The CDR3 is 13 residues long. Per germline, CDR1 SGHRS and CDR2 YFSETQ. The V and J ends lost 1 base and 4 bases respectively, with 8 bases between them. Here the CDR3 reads CASSLQGGETQYF. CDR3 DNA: TGCGCCAGCAGCTTGCAGGGAGGAGAGACCCAGTACTTC.

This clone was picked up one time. The CDR3 reads CSSRESREQYF. CDR3 DNA sequence: TGCAGTTCGCGGGAGAGCCGCGAGCAGTACTTC. The chain links TRBV20-1 to TRBJ2-7, with TRBD2 matching over 7 bases. The V segment lost 8 bases and the J segment 6 bases; nucleotides outside the gene matches: 7. CDR3 length: 11 amino acids. CDR1 is DFQATT, CDR2 SNEGSKA, per germline (reference sequence).

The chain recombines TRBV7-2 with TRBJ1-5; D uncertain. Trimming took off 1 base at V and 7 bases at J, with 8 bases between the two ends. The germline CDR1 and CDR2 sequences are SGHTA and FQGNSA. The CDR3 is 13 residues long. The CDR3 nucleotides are TGTGCCAGCAGCTTAGGGAGGGAACAGCCCCAGCATTTT. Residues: CASSLGREQPQHF. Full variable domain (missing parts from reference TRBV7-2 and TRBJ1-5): GAGVSQSPSNKVTEKGKDVELRCDPISGHTALYWYRQSLGQGLEFLIYFQGNSAPDKSGLPSDRFSAERTGGSVSTLTIQRTQQEDSAVYLCASSLGREQPQHFGDGTRLSIL.

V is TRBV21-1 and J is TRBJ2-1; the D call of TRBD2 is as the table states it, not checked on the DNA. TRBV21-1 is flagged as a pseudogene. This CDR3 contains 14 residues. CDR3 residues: CASPLGGGPREQFF. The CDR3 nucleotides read TGTGCCAGCCCCCTAGGGGGGGGGCCAAGAGAGCAGTTCTTC.

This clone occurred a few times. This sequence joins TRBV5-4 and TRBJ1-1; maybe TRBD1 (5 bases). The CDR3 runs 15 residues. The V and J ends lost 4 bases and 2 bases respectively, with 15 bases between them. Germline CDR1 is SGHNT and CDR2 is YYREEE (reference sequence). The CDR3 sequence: CASSRAPGTNTEAFF. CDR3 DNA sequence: TGTGCCAGCAGCCGCGCCCCGGGGACTAACACTGAAGCTTTCTTT.

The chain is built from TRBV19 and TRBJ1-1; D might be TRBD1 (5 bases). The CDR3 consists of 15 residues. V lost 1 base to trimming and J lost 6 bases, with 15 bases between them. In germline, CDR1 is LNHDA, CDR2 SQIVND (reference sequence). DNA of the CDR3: TGTGCCAGTAGTATAGGACGGGCGGGGGTCGCTGAAGCTTTCTTT. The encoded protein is CASSIGRAGVAEAFF.

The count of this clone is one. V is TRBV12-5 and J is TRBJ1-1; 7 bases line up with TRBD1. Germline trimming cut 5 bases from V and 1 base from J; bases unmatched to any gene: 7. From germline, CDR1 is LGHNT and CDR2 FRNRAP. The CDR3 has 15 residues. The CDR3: CASGDPQGGNTEAFF. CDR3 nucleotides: TGTGCTAGTGGTGATCCTCAGGGGGGGAACACTGAAGCTTTCTTT.

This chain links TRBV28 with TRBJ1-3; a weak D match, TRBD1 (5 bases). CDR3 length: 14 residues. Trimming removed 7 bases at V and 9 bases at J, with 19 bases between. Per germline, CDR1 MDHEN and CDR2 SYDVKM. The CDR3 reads CASTEKSRAGTIYF. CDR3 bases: TGTGCCAGCACGGAGAAGAGCAGGGCAGGCACCATATATTTT.

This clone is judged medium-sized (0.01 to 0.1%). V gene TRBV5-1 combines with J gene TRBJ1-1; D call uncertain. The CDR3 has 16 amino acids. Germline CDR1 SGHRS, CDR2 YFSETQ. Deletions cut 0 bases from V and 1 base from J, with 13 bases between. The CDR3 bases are TGCGCCAGCAGCTTGGGCCAGTATAATAAGAACACTGAAGCTTTCTTT. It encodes CASSLGQYNKNTEAFF.

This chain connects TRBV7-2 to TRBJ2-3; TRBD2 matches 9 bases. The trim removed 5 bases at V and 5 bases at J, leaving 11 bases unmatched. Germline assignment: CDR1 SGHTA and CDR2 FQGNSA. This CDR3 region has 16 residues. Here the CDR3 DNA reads TGTGCCAGCAGCCTAGTGGCGGGGGGGCTTCAAGATACGCAGTATTTT. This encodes CASSLVAGGLQDTQYF.

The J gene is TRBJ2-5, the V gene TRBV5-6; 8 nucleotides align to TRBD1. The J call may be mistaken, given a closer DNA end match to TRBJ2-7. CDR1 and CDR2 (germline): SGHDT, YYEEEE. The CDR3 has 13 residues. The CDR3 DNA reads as TGTGCCAGCAGCGGACAGGGACGACACGAGCAGTACTTC. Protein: CASSGQGRHEQYF.

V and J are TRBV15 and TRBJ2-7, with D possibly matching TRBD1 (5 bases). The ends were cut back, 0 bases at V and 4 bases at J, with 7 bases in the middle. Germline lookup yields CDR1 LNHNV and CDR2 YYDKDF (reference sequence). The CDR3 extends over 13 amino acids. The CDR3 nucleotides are TGTGCCACCAGCAGAGAACAGGAGTACGAGCAGTACTTC. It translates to CATSREQEYEQYF. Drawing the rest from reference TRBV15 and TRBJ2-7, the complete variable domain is DAMVIQNPRYQVTQFGKPVTLSCSQTLNHNVMYWYQQKSSQAPKLLFHYYDKDFNNEADTPDNFQSRRPNTSFCFLDIRSPGLGDTAMYLCATSREQEYEQYFGPGTRLTVT.

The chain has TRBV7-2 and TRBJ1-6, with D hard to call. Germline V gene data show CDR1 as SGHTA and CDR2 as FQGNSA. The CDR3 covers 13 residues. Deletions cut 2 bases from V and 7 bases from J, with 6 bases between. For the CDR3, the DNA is TGTGCCAGCAGCTTAAGCGTAAATTCACCCCTCCACTTT. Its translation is CASSLSVNSPLHF.

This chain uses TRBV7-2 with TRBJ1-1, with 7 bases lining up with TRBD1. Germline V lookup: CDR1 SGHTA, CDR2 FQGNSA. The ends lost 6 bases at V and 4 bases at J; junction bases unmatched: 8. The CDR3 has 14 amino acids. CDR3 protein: CASRVTGYVTEAFF. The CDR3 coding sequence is TGTGCCAGCAGAGTGACAGGGTATGTCACTGAAGCTTTCTTT.

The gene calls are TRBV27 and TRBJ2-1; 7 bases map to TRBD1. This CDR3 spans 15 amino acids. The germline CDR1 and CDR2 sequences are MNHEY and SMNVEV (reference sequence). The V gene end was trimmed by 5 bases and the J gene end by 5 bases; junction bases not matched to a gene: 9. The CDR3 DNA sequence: TGTGCCAGCAGTCCCGACAGGGCCCGTCACAATGAGCAGTTCTTC. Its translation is CASSPDRARHNEQFF.

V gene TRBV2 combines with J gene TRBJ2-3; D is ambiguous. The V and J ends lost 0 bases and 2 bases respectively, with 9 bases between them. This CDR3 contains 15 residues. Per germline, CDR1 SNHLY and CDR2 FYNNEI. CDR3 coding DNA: TGTGCCAGCAGTGAAGCGCGACTTCCCACAGATACGCAGTATTTT. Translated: CASSEARLPTDTQYF.

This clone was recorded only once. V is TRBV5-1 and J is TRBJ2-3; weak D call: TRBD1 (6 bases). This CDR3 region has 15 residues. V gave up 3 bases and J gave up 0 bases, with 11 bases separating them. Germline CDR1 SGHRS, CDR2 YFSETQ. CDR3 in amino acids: CASSSSTGSTDTQYF. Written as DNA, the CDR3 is TGCGCCAGCAGCTCCTCTACAGGGAGCACAGATACGCAGTATTTT.

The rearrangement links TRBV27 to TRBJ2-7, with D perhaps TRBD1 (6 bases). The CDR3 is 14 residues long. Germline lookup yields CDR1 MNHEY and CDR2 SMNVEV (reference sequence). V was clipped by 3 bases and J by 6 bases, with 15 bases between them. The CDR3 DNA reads TGTGCCAGCAGTTTTGTGGCAGGGGAACGCGAGCAGTACTTC. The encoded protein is CASSFVAGEREQYF.

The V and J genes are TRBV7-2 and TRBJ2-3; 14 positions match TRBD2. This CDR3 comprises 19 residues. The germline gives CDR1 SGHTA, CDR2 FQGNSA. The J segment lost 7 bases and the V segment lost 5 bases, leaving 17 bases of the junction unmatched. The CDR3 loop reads CASSRGLAGALFPANTQYF. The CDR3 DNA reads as TGTGCCAGCAGCAGGGGACTAGCGGGAGCCCTCTTCCCCGCGAATACGCAGTATTTT.

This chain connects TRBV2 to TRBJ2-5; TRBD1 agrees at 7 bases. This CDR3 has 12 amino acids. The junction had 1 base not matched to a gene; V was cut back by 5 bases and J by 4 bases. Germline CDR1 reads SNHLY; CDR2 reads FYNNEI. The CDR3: CASSRTGETQYF. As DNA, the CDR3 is TGTGCCAGCAGTAGGACAGGAGAGACCCAGTACTTC. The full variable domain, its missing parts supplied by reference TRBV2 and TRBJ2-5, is EPEVTQTPSHQVTQMGQEVILRCVPISNHLYFYWYRQILGQKVEFLVSFYNNEISEKSEIFDDQFSVERPDGSNFTLKIRSTKLEDSAMYFCASSRTGETQYFGPGTRLLVL.

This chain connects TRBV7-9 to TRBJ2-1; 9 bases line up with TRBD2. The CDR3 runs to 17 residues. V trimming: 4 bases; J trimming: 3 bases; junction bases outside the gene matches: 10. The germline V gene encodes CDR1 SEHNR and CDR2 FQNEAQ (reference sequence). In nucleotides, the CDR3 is TGTGCCAGCAGCTCACAGGGAGGTAGCGGGAGCTACAATGAGCAGTTCTTC. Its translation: CASSSQGGSGSYNEQFF. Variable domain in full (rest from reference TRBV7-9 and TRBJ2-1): DTGVSQNPRHKITKRGQNVTFRCDPISEHNRLYWYRQTLGQGPEFLTYFQNEAQLEKSRLLSDRFSAERPKGSFSTLEIQRTEQGDSAMYLCASSSQGGSGSYNEQFFGPGTRLTVL.

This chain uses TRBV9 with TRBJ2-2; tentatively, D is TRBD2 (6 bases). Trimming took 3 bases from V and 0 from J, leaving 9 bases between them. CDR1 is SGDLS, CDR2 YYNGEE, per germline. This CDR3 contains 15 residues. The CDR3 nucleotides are TGTGCCAGCAGCGACGGCGGGACGAACACCGGGGAGCTGTTTTTT. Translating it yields CASSDGGTNTGELFF.

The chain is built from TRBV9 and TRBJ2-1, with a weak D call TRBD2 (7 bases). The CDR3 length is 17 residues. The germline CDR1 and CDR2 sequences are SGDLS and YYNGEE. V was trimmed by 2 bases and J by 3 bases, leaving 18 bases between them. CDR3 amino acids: CASSVRGAGDLYNEQFF. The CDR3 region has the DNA TGTGCCAGCAGCGTTCGGGGGGCCGGGGACCTCTACAATGAGCAGTTCTTC.

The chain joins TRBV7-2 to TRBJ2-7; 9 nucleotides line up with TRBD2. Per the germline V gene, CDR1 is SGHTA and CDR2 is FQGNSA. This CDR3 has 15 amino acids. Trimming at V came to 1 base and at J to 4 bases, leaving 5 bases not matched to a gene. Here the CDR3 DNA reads TGTGCCAGCAGCTTAGTCCCTAGCGGGGATTACGAGCAGTACTTC. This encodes CASSLVPSGDYEQYF.

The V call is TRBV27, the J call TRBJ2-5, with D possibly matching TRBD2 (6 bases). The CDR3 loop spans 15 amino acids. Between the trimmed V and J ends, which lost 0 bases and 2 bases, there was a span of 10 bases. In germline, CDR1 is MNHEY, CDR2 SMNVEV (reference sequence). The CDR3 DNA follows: TGTGCCAGCAGTTTATCTGCGGGGAGGCAAGAGACCCAGTACTTC. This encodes CASSLSAGRQETQYF.

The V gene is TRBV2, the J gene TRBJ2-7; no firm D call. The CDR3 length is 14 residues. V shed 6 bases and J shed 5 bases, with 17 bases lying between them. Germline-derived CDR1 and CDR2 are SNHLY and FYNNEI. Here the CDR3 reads CASSLARNLNEQYF. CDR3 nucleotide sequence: TGTGCCAGCAGCCTGGCCAGAAATTTGAACGAGCAGTACTTC.

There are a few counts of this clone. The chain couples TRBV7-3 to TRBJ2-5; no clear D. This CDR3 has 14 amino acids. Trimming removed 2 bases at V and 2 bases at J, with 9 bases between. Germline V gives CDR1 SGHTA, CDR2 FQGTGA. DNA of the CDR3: TGTGCCAGCAGCTTATCATCCAGTCAAGAGACCCAGTACTTC. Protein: CASSLSSSQETQYF.

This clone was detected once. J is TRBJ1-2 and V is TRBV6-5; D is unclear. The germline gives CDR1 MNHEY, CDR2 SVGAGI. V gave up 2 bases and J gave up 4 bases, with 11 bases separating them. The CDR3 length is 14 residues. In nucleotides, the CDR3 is TGTGCCAGCAGTTACAGCAGGAACCCCTATGGCTACACCTTC. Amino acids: CASSYSRNPYGYTF.